The T cell receptor (beta chain) under discussion was sequenced for a study of control samples from healthy donors and cancer patients. This CDR3 contains 11 residues. Germline V gene lookup returns CDR1 SGHDN and CDR2 FVKESK. V was cut by 4 bases and J by 6 bases, with 7 bases left in between. Measured with immunoSEQ multiplex PCR; TCRdb has only the in-frame clones, and not every one. The sample yields some 130,000 clones, roughly 90% seen once. This clone was detected a few times. The chain joins TRBV14 to TRBJ2-7; tentatively, D is TRBD2 (5 bases). The specimen sequenced was blood. The sequence came from a woman between 45 and 65 years old in good health. CDR3 nucleotide sequence: TGTGCCAGCAGCCCGGGGTCCGAGCAGTACTTC. Residues: CASSPGSEQYF.